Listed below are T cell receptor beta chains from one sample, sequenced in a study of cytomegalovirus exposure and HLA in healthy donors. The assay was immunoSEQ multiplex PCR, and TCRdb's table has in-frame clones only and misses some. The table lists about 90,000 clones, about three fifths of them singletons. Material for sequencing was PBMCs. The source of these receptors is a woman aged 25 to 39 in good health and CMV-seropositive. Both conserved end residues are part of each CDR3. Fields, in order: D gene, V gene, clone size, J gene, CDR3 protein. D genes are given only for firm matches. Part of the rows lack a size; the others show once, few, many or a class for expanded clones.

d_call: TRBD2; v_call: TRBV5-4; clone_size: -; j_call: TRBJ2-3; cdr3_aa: CASSLGHGRGGTDTQYF
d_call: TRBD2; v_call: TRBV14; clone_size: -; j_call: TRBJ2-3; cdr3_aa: CASSVLAVPDTQYF
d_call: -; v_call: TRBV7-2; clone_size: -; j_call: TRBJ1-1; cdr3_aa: CASSPVPGLLTEAFF
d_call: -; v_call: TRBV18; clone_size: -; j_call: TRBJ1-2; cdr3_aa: CASSQQGNYGYTF
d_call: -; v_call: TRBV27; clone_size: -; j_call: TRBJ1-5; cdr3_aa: CASSLYDNNQPQHF
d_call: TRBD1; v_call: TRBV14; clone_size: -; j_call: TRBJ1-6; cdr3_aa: CASRGQFNSPLHF
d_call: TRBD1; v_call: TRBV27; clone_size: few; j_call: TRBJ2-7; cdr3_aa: CASRTGVYYEQYF
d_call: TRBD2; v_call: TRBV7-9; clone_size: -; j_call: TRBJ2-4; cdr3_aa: CASSQPSGGLTGAKNIQYF
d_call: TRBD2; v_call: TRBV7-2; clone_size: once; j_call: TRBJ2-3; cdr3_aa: CASSFLAGGGRADTQYF
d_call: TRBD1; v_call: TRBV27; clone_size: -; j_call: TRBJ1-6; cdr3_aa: CASRGQGTGNSPLHF
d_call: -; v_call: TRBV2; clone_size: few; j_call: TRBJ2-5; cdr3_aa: CASSEETAGAPARPLQETQYF
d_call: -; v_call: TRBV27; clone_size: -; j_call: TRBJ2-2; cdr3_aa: CASSKNRGIIGGELFF
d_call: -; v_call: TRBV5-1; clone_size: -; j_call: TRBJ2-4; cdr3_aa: CASSVGQAGNIQYF
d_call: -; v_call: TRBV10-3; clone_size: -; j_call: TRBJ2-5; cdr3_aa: CAISGQYQETQYF
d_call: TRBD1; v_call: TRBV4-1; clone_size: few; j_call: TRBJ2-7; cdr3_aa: CASSQEVGTGGSEQYF
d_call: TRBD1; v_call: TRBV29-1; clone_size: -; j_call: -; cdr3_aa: CSVAGGHYEQYF
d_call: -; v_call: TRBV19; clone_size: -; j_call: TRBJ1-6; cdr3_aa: CASSRAGANSPLHF
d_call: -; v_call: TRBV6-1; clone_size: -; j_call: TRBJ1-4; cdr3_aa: CASSERGGRQRNEKLFF
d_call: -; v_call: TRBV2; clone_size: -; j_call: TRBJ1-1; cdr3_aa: CASSIEAGRTEAFF
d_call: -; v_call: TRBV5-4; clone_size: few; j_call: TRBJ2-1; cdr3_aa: CASSLKIQGSEQFF
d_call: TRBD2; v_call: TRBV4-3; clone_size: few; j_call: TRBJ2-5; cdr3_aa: CASSQDIAGGPRETQYF
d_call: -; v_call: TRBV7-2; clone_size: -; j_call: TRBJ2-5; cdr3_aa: CASSLWETAETQYF
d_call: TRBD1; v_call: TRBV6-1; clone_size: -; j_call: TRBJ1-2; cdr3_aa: CASSGPGLDRGYYGYTF
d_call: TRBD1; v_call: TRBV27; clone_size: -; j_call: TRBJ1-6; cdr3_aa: CASSLGDRDPSPLHF
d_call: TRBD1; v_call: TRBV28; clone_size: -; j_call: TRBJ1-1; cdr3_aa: CASSGSGTGGTEAFF
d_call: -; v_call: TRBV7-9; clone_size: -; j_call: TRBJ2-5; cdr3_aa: CASSLDFGGQETQYF
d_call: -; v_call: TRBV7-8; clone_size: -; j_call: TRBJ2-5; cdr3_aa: CASSRAGASQETQYF
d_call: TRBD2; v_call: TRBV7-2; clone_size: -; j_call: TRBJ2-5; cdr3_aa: CASSPGLAEETQYF
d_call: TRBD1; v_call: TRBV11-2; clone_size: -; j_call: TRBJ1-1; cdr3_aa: CASSLEQGMTEAFF
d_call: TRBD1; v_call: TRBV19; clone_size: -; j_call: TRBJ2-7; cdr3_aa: CASSMDRQGDEQYF
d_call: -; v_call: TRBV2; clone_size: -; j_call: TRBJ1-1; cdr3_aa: CASGQGISEAFF
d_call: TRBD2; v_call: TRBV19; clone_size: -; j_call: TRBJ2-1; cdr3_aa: CASSMSSGGGSYNEQFF
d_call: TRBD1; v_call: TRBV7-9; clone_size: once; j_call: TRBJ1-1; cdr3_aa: CASSSSPGQGGEAFF
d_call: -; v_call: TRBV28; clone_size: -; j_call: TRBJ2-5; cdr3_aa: CASSLPSTETQYF
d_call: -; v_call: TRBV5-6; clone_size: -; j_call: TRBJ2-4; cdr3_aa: CASSWTQINIQYF
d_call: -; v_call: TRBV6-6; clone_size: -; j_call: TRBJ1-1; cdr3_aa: CASSWARDNTEAFF
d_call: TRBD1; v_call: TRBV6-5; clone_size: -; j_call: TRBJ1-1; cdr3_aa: CASSRQGAVEAFF
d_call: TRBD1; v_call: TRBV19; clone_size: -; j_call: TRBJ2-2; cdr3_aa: CASSIVGTGANTGELFF
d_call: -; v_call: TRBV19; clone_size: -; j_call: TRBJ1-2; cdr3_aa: CASSMSGGRIYGYTF
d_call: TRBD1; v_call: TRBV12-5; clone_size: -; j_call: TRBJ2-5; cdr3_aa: CASGQTGEETQYF
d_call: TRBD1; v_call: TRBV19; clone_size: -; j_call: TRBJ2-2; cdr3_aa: CASSTPRQGRIGELFF
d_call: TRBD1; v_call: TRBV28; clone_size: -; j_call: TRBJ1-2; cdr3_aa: CASSPLRDRGLYGGYTF
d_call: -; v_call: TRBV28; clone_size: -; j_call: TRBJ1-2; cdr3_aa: CASSKTRGGGYTF
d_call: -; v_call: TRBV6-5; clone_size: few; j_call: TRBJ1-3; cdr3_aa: CASSYSAQVGNTIYF
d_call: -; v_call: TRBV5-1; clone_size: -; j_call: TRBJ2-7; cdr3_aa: CASSLGSQGIYEQYF
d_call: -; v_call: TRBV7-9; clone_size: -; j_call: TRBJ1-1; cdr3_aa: CSSSRGATEAFF